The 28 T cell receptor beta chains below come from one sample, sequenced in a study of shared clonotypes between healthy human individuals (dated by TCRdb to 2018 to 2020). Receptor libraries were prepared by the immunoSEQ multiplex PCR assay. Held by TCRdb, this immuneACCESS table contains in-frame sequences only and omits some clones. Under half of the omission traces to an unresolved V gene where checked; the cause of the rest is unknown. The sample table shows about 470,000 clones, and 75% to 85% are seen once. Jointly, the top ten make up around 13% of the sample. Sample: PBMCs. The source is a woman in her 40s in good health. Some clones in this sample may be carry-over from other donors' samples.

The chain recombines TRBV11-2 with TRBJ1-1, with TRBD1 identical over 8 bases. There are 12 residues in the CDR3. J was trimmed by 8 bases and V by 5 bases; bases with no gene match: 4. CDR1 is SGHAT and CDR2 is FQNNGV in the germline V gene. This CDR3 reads CASSLRGREAFF. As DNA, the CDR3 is TGTGCCAGCAGCCTCAGGGGGCGAGAAGCTTTCTTT.

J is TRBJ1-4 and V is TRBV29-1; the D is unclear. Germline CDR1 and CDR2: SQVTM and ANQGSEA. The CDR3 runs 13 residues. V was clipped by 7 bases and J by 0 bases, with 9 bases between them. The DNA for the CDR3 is TGCAGCGGTATTTCAGCAACTAATGAAAAACTGTTTTTT. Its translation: CSGISATNEKLFF. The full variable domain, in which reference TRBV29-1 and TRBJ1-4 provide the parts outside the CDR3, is SAVISQKPSRDICQRGTSLTIQCQVDSQVTMMFWYRQQPGQSLTLIATANQGSEATYESGFVIDKFPISRPNLTFSTLTVSNMSPEDSSIYLCSGISATNEKLFFGSGTQLSVL.

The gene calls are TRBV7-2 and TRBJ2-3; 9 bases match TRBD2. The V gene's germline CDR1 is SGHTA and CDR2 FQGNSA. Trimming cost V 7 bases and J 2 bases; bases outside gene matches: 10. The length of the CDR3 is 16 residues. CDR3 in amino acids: CASTLGLAGITDTQYF. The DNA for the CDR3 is TGTGCCAGCACCTTGGGCCTAGCGGGAATCACAGATACGCAGTATTTT.

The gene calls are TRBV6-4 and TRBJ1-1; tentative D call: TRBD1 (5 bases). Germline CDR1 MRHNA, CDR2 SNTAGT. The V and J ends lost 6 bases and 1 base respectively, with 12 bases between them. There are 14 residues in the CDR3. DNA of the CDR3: TGTGCCAGCAGCCTCAGGGATAGGAACACTGAAGCTTTCTTT. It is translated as CASSLRDRNTEAFF.

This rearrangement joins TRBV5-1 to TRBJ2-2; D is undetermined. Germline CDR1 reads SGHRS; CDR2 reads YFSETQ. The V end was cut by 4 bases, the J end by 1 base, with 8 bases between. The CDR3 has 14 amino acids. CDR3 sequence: CASSAYMNTGELFF. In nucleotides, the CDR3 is TGCGCCAGCAGCGCGTACATGAACACCGGGGAGCTGTTTTTT.

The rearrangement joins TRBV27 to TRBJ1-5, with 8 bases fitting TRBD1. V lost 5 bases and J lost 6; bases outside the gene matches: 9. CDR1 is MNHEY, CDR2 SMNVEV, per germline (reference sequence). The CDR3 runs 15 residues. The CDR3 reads CASSLGQGAFQPQHF. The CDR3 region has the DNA TGTGCCAGCAGTCTAGGTCAGGGGGCCTTTCAGCCCCAGCATTTT.

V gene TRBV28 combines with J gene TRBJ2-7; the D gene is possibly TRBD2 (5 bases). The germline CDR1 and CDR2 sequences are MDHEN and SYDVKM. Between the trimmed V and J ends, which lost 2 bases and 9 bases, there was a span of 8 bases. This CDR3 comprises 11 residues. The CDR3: CASSLEGTQYF. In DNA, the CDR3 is TGTGCCAGCAGTTTAGAGGGTACGCAGTACTTC.

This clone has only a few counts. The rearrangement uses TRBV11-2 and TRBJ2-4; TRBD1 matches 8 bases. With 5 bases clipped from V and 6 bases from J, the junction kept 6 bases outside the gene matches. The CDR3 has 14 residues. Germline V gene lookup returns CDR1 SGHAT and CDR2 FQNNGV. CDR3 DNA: TGTGCCAGCAGCCCAGGGGGCTGGGGAAACATTCAGTACTTC. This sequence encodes CASSPGGWGNIQYF.

CDR3 in DNA: TGTGCCAGCAGTTTTATAGCGGTCCAAGAGACCCAGTACTTC. Protein product: CASSFIAVQETQYF. V is TRBV28 and J is TRBJ2-5; D is perhaps TRBD2 (6 bases). With 3 bases removed from V and 1 base from J, the gap between germline ends came to 9 bases. CDR1 is MDHEN and CDR2 is SYDVKM in the germline V gene. The CDR3 has 14 residues.

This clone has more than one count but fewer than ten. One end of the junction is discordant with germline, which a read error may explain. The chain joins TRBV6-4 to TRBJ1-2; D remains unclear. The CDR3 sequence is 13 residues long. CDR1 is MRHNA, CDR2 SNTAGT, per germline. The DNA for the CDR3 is TGTGCCAGCAGTGACGTAGGCCCCCTGAAACTTTTCTTC. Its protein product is CASSDVGPLKLFF.

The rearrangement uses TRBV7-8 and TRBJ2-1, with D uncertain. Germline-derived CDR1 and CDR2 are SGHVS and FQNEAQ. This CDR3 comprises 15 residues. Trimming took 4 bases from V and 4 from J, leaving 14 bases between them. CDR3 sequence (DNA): TGTGCCAGCAGCTCCTCGGGCGCAACATACAATGAGCAGTTCTTC. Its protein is CASSSSGATYNEQFF.

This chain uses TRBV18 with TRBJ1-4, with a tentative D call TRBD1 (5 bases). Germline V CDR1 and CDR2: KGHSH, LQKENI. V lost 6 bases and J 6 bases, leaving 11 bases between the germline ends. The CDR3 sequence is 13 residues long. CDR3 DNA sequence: TGTGCCAGCTCGATGGGGCGAGATGAAAAACTGTTTTTT. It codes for CASSMGRDEKLFF.

The chain's CDR3 is CASSPGALGYEQYF. CDR3 DNA: TGTGCCAGCAGCCCGGGGGCTCTAGGATACGAGCAGTACTTC. The chain couples TRBV9 to TRBJ2-7; D is tentatively TRBD1 or TRBD2 (6 bases each). Germline values: CDR1 SGDLS, CDR2 YYNGEE. V lost 4 bases and J 4 bases, leaving 15 bases between the germline ends. This CDR3 spans 14 amino acids.

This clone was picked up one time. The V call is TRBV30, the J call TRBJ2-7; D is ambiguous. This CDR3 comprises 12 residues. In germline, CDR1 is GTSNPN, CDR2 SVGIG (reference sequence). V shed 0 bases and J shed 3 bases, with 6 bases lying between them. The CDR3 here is CAWSVGYYEQYF. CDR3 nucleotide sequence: TGTGCCTGGAGTGTAGGATACTACGAGCAGTACTTC.

Here the CDR3 reads CASSPDRVEQYF. Written as DNA, the CDR3 is TGCGCCAGCAGCCCCGACAGGGTCGAGCAGTACTTC. The chain employs TRBV4-3 and TRBJ2-7; TRBD1 matches at 7 bases. Looked up from germline, CDR1 is LGHNA and CDR2 is YSLEER. V lost 4 bases to trimming and J lost 6 bases; unmatched junction nucleotides: 3. The CDR3 is made up of 12 amino acids.

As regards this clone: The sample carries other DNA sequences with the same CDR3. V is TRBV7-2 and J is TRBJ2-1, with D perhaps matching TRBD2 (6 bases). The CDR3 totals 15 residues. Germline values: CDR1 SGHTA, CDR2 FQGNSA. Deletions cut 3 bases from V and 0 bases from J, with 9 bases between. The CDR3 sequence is CASSLEGSSYNEQFF. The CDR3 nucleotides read TGTGCCAGCAGCTTGGAGGGTAGCTCCTACAATGAGCAGTTCTTC.

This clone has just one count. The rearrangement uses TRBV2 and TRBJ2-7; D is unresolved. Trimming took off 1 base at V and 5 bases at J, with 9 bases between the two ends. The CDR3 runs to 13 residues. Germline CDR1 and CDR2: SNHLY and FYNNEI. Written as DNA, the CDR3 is TGTGCCAGCAGTGAAGGGGGTGGAGACGAGCAGTACTTC. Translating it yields CASSEGGGDEQYF.

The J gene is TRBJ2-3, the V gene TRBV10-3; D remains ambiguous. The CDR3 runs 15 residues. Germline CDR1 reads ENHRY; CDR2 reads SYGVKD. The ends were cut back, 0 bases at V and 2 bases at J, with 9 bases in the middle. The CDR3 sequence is CAISESLAFTDTQYF. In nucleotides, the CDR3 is TGTGCCATCAGTGAGTCGCTGGCTTTCACAGATACGCAGTATTTT.

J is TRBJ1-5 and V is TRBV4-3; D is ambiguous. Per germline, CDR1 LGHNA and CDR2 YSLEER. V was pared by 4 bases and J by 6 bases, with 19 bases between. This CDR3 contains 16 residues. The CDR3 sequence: CASSPSPDIVSQPQHF. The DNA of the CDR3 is TGCGCCAGCAGCCCCTCGCCCGACATTGTGAGTCAGCCCCAGCATTTT.

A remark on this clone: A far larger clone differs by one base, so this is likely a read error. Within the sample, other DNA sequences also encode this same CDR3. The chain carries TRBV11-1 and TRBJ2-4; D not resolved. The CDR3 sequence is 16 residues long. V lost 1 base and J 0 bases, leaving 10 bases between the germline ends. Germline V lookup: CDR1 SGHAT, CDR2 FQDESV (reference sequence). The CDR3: CASSLGAGLAKNIQYF. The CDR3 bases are TGTGCCAGCAGCTTAGGGGCAGGTCTAGCCAAAAACATTCAGTACTTC.

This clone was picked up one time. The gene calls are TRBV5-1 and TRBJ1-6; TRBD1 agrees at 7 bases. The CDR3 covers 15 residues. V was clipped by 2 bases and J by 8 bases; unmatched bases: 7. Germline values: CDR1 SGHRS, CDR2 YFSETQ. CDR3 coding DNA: TGCGCCAGCAGCTTCGCCGGGACAGAAGATTCACCCCTCCACTTT. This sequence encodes CASSFAGTEDSPLHF. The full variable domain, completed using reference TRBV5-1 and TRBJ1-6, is KAGVTQTPRYLIKTRGQQVTLSCSPISGHRSVSWYQQTPGQGLQFLFEYFSETQRNKGNFPGRFSGRQFSNSRSEMNVSTLELGDSALYLCASSFAGTEDSPLHFGNGTRLTVT.

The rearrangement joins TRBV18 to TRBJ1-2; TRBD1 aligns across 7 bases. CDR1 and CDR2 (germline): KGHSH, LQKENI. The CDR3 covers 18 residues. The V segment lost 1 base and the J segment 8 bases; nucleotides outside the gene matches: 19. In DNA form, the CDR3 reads TGTGCCAGCTCACCACGGATTGCGTCAGGTGTAGGGGGCGACGGCTACACCTTC. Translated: CASSPRIASGVGGDGYTF.

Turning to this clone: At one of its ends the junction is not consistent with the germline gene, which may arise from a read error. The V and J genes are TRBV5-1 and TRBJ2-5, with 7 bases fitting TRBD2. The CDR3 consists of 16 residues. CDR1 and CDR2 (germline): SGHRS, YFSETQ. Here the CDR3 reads CASSLEASGAQEAQYF. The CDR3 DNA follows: TGCGCCAGCAGCTTGGAGGCTAGCGGAGCCCAAGAGGCCCAGTACTTC.

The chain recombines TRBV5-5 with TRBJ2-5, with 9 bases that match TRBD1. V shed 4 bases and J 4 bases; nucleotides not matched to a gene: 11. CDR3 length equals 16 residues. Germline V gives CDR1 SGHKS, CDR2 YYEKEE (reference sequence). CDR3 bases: TGTGCCAGCAGCCCCAGGGGGGGACAGGGTGGAGAGACCCAGTACTTC. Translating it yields CASSPRGGQGGETQYF. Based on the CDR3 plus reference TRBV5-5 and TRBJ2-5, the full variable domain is DAGVTQSPTHLIKTRGQQVTLRCSPISGHKSVSWYQQVLGQGPQFIFQYYEKEERGRGNFPDRFSARQFPNYSSELNVNALLLGDSALYLCASSPRGGQGGETQYFGPGTRLLVL.

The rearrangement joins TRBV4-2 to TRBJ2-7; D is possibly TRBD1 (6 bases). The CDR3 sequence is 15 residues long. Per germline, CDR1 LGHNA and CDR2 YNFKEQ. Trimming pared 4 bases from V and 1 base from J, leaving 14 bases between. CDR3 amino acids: CASSRSDSESYEQYF. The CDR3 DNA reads TGTGCCAGCAGCCGGTCGGACAGTGAGTCCTACGAGCAGTACTTC.

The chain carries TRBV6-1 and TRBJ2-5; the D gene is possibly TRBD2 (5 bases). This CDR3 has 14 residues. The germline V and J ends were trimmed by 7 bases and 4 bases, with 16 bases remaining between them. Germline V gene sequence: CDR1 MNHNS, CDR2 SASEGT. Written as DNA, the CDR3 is TGTGCCAGCACCCTGGACTCCCGGGGAGAGACCCAGTACTTC. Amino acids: CASTLDSRGETQYF.

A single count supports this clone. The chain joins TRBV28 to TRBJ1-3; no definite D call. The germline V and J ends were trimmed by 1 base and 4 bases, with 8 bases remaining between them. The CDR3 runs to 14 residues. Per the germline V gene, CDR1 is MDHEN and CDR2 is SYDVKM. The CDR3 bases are TGTGCCAGCAGTTTATCCCACCCCGGAAACACCATATATTTT. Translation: CASSLSHPGNTIYF.

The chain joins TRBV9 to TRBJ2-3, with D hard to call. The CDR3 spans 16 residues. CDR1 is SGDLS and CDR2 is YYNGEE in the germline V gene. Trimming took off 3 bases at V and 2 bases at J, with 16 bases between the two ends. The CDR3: CASSEVPFPLTDTQYF. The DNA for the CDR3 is TGTGCCAGCAGCGAGGTTCCCTTTCCCCTCACAGATACGCAGTATTTT.